A single sample gave rise to the 13 T cell receptor beta chains below, sequenced in a study of shared clonotypes between healthy human individuals. The repertoire was sequenced with immunoSEQ multiplex PCR; TCRdb's copy has only in-frame clones and lacks some. The sample shows roughly 700,000 clones, about 74% of them seen only once. The sequenced material came from memory CD4+ T cells sorted from blood. The subset: CD45RA-negative fraction. Receptors originate from a woman in her twenties or thirties in good health.

CDR3 sequence: CASSSGQRTEKLFF. CDR3 nucleotides: TGTGCCAGCAGCTCGGGACAGCGGACTGAAAAACTGTTTTTT. The chain combines TRBV5-6 with TRBJ1-4, with 7 bases aligning to TRBD1. With V trimmed by 3 bases and J by 7 bases, 6 bases remained unmatched. The germline gives CDR1 SGHDT, CDR2 YYEEEE. The CDR3 extends over 14 amino acids. The full variable domain, rest sourced from reference TRBV5-6 and TRBJ1-4, is DAGVTQSPTHLIKTRGQQVTLRCSPKSGHDTVSWYQQALGQGPQFIFQYYEEEERQRGNFPDRFSGHQFPNYSSELNVNALLLGDSALYLCASSSGQRTEKLFFGSGTQLSVL.

CDR3 sequence: CASSPAGTGSGANVLTF. The CDR3 nucleotides are TGCGCCAGCAGCCCCGCCGGGACAGGGTCTGGGGCCAACGTCCTGACTTTC. V and J are TRBV5-1 and TRBJ2-6, with 9 positions matching TRBD1. The CDR3 sequence is 17 residues long. The V gene end was trimmed by 4 bases and the J gene end by 1 base; junction bases not matched to a gene: 6. Germline loops: CDR1 SGHRS, CDR2 YFSETQ.

This chain connects TRBV28 to TRBJ1-5, with D possibly matching TRBD1 (6 bases). The length of the CDR3 is 15 residues. The V end was cut by 10 bases, the J end by 4 bases, with 20 bases between. Germline V gene sequence: CDR1 MDHEN, CDR2 SYDVKM. DNA of the CDR3: TGTGCCACCTATCGGATGGACAGCTCAAATCAGCCCCAGCATTTT. Translated, it gives CATYRMDSSNQPQHF.

V and J are TRBV5-1 and TRBJ1-6; D uncertain. This CDR3 region has 15 residues. Germline CDR1 is SGHRS and CDR2 is YFSETQ. Trimming cost V 3 bases and J 7 bases, with 14 bases left between them. CDR3 in amino acids: CASSSRAIKNSPLHF. The CDR3 nucleotides are TGCGCCAGCAGCTCAAGGGCCATCAAGAATTCACCCCTCCACTTT.

The gene calls are TRBV10-3 and TRBJ2-1; D is possibly TRBD1 (5 bases). CDR3 length: 12 residues. The ends were cut back, 3 bases at V and 8 bases at J, with 8 bases in the middle. CDR1 and CDR2 (germline): ENHRY, SYGVKD. The CDR3 sequence: CAISDVGDEQFF. The CDR3 DNA sequence: TGTGCCATCAGTGATGTAGGGGATGAGCAGTTCTTC.

The rearrangement uses TRBV19 and TRBJ2-1; D gene uncertain. The ends were cut back, 7 bases at V and 7 bases at J, with 17 bases in the middle. Germline CDR1 reads LNHDA; CDR2 reads SQIVND (reference sequence). This CDR3 has 14 residues. The CDR3 loop reads CASTARTKKNEQFF. In DNA, the CDR3 is TGTGCCAGTACCGCCCGGACCAAGAAGAATGAGCAGTTCTTC.

V and J are TRBV7-3 and TRBJ2-2, with 7 nucleotides matching TRBD2. Germline values: CDR1 SGHTA, CDR2 FQGTGA. Trimming cost V 5 bases and J 1 base; bases outside gene matches: 7. The CDR3 is 16 amino acids. As DNA, the CDR3 is TGTGCCAGCAGCAAACACCCTAGCGGGAACACCGGGGAGCTGTTTTTT. It translates to CASSKHPSGNTGELFF.

In DNA form, the CDR3 reads TGTGCCAGCTCGGGAGGAAACTATGGCTACACCTTC. It specifies CASSGGNYGYTF. The chain has TRBV18 and TRBJ1-2; no firm D call. Germline V CDR1 and CDR2: KGHSH, LQKENI. Trimming stripped 6 bases from V and 2 bases from J, with 7 bases between. CDR3 length: 12 amino acids. Based on the CDR3 plus reference TRBV18 and TRBJ1-2, the full variable domain is NAGVMQNPRHLVRRRGQEARLRCSPMKGHSHVYWYRQLPEEGLKFMVYLQKENIIDESGMPKERFSAEFPKEGPSILRIQQVVRGDSAAYFCASSGGNYGYTFGSGTRLTVV.

The genes are TRBV19 and TRBJ2-3, with TRBD2 matching over 7 bases. This CDR3 has 16 residues. V was pared by 10 bases and J by 2 bases, with 15 bases of the junction left unmatched. Per germline, CDR1 LNHDA and CDR2 SQIVND (reference sequence). The CDR3 DNA reads as TGTGCCACTCAGGACGGGGGAGCGGGGTTCACAGATACGCAGTATTTT. Amino acid sequence: CATQDGGAGFTDTQYF.

The rearrangement uses TRBV29-1 and TRBJ2-1; 9 nucleotides agree with TRBD2. CDR1 is SQVTM, CDR2 ANQGSEA, per germline. The CDR3 spans 14 residues. J gave up 6 bases and V 2 bases, and 5 bases lay outside the gene matches. CDR3 sequence: CSVELAGVINEQFF. The CDR3 coding sequence is TGCAGCGTTGAATTAGCGGGAGTAATCAATGAGCAGTTCTTC.

The table lists this clone with many counts. This chain uses TRBV7-2 with TRBJ2-3; D unresolved. The ends were cut back, 1 base at V and 2 bases at J, with 7 bases in the middle. The CDR3 spans 14 residues. CDR1 and CDR2 from the germline V gene are SGHTA and FQGNSA. CDR3 amino acids: CASSLDYITDTQYF. In DNA form, the CDR3 reads TGTGCCAGCAGCTTAGACTACATCACAGATACGCAGTATTTT.

The rearrangement uses TRBV6-1 and TRBJ2-5; D could derive from TRBD1 or TRBD2 (5 bases each). The V gene lost 0 bases and the J gene lost 5 bases, with 22 bases spanning the gap. From germline, CDR1 is MNHNS and CDR2 SASEGT. The CDR3 is 18 residues long. CDR3 region: CASSEAYGAPGDFETQYF. The CDR3 bases are TGTGCCAGCAGTGAAGCGTACGGGGCTCCAGGCGATTTCGAGACCCAGTACTTC.

Only a few counts were recorded for this clone. This chain uses TRBV2 with TRBJ2-1, with D unresolved. V lost 7 bases and J 2 bases, leaving 12 bases between the germline ends. CDR1 SNHLY and CDR2 FYNNEI come from the germline V gene. The CDR3 loop spans 14 amino acids. CDR3 protein: CASNEKPPYNEQFF. The CDR3 DNA is TGTGCCAGCAACGAGAAACCTCCCTACAATGAGCAGTTCTTC.